The entry below describes one TCR beta chain. Its target is not known. Trimming stripped 3 bases from V and 4 bases from J, with 21 bases between. There are 17 residues in the CDR3. CDR1 MNHNS and CDR2 SASEGT come from the germline V gene. Some clones are missing from TCRdb's copy, which holds only in-frame ones; the method was immunoSEQ multiplex PCR. The sample lists around 100,000 clones, over 85% occurring once. This sample was taken from a study of graft-versus-host responses after intestinal transplantation. J is TRBJ1-1 and V is TRBV6-1; D may be TRBD1 (5 bases). This TCR was recovered from a human donor who was the organ donor for an intestinal transplant. The sample in question was unstimulated CD4+ T cells sorted from spleen or lymph node cells, obtained before transplant. The CDR3 region has the DNA TGTGCCAGCAGTGACCTTCGCGGGGCGAAGTGGGGCACTGAAGCTTTCTTT. Residues: CASSDLRGAKWGTEAFF.